The TCR beta chain described here comes from a study of control samples from healthy donors and cancer patients. Germline lookup yields CDR1 SGHNT and CDR2 YENEEA. The germline V and J ends were trimmed by 0 bases and 8 bases, with 13 bases remaining between them. The CDR3 length is 14 residues. Using immunoSEQ multiplex PCR, the repertoire was profiled, and TCRdb retains in-frame clones only, with some absent. Found here are over 150,000 clones, approximately 94% of them singletons; the top ten hold 1.3%. The rearrangement links TRBV11-3 to TRBJ1-2; tentative D call: TRBD1 (5 bases). The sample comprised blood. This receptor was identified in a woman aged 18-30 years in good health. DNA of the CDR3: TGTGCCAGCAGCTTAGATTCAACAGGAGGAGGCTACACCTTC. Amino acid sequence: CASSLDSTGGGYTF. Variable domain in full (rest from reference TRBV11-3 and TRBJ1-2): EAGVVQSPRYKIIEKKQPVAFWCNPISGHNTLYWYLQNLGQGPELLIRYENEEAVDDSQLPKDRFSAERLKGVDSTLKIQPAELGDSAVYLCASSLDSTGGGYTFGSGTRLTVV.